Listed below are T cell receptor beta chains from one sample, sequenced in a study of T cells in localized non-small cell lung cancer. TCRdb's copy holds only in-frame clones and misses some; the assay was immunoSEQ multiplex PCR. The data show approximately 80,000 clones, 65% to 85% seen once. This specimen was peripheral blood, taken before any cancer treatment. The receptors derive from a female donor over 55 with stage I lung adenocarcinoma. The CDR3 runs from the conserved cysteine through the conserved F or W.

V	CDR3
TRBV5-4	CASSYGLAGGNEQFF
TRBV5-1	CASYRGLNNEQFF
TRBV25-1	CASSEGGIPGPNEKLFF
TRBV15	CATTQDRRATNEKLFF
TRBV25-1	CASSGDAGKDHGYTF
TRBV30	CAWSYSRALISGNTIYF
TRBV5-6	CASSLGQTSQPQHF
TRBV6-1	CASSEALGVYF
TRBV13	CASSFLAGPYEQYF
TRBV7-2	CASSLRGGYTEAFF
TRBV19	CASRADIYGTYEQYF
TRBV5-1	CASTTGGGGANYGYTF
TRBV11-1	CASSLRTGQWVQYF
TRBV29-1	CSVITGVEAFF
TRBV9	CASSATSGTQYF
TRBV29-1	CSVVGRVGTEAFF
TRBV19	CASRTEETQYF
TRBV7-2	CASSLSGGLAYEQYF
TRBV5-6	CASSFTRQGNIHGYTF
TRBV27	CASRAYTGELFF
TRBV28	CASSSGTVDNYGYTF
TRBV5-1	CASSSLAGGQLGETQYF
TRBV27	CASSLLEAGELFF
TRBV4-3	CASSQTPGLANTGELFF
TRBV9	CASSVGTNLLYGYTF
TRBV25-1	CASSESGGKGLYEQYF
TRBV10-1	CASSESPKGAVSEKLFF
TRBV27	CASSLYGLAEASSYNEQFF
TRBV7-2	CASSLSPPQAYEQYF
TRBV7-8	CASSLRERAIPLGNIQYF
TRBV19	CASSPGLAAQETQYF
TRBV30	CAWSLDGTSNQPQHF
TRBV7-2	CASSPQTGTSGSDEQFF
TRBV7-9	CASSLAGPDTGELFF
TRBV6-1	CASSEITSGGTDTQYF
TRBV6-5	CASSYSTGTGSEQYF
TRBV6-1	CASSEARRGRDQPQHF
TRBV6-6	CATVRGSGKLFF
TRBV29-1	CSAQKTGAGTGYTGELFF
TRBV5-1	CASSPLTGLGEKLFF
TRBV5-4	CASSWDSSTDTQYF
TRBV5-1	CASSLDRGNTGELFF
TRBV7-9	CASSLAGAAYEQYF
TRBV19	CASIGEGAGTEAFF
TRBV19	CASSSRTGPGNTIYF